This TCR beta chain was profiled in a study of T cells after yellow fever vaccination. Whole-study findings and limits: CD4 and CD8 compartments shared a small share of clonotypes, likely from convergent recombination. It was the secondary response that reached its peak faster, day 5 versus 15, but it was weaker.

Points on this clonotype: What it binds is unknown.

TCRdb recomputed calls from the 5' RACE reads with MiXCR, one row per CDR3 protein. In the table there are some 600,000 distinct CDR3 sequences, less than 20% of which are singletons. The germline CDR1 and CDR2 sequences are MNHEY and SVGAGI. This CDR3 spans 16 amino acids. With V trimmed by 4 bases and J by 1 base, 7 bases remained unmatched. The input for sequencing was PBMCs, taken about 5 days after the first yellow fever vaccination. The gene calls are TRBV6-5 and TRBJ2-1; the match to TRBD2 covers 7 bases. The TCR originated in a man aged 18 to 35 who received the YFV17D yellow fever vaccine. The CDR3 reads CASSSQLALSYNEQFF. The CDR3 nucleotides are TGTGCCAGCAGTTCCCAACTAGCGTTATCCTACAATGAGCAGTTCTTC.